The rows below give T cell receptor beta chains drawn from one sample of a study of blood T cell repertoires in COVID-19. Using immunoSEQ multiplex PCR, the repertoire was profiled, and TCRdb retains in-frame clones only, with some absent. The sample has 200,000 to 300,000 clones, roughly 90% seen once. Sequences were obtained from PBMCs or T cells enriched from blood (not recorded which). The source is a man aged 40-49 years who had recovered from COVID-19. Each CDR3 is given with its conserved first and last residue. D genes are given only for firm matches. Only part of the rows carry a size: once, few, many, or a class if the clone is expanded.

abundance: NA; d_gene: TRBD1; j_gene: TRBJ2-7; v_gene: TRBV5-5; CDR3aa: CASSWGQGKYEQYF; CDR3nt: TGTGCCAGCAGCTGGGGACAGGGAAAATACGAGCAGTACTTC
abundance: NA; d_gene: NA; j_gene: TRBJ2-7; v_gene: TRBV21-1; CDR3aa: CASSNSTGLTTYEQYF; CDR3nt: TGTGCCAGCAGCAACTCAACGGGACTGACAACCTACGAGCAGTACTTC
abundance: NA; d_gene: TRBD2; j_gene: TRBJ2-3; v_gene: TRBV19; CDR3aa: CASLSGGSTDTQYF; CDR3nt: TGTGCCAGCCTGTCGGGGGGAAGCACAGATACGCAGTATTTT
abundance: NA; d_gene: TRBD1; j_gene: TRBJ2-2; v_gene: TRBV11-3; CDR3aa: CASSLGGQTARELFF; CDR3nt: TGTGCCAGCAGCTTAGGGGGACAGACCGCCCGGGAGCTGTTTTTT
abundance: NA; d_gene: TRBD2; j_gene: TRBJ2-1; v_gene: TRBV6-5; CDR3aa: CASSYSGSGGLYEQFF; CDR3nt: TGTGCCAGCAGTTACTCGGGTTCGGGAGGATTATATGAGCAGTTCTTC
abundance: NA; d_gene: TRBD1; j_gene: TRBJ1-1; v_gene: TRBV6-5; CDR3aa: CASRPDRVGLEAFF; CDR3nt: TGTGCCAGCAGGCCAGACAGGGTCGGTTTGGAAGCTTTCTTT
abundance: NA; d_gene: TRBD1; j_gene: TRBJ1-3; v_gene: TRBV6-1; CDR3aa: CASSDWGTARSSGNTIYF; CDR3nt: TGTGCCAGCAGTGATTGGGGGACAGCGCGCAGCTCTGGAAACACCATATATTTT
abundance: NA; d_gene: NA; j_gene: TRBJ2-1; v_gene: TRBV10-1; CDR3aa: CASSVRLDSSYNEQFF; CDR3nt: TGCGCCAGCAGTGTCAGGCTCGACAGCTCCTACAATGAGCAGTTCTTC
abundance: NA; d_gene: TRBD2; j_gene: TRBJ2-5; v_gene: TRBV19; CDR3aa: CASSIASGGAIETQYF; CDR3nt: TGTGCCAGTAGTATCGCTAGCGGGGGAGCGATTGAGACCCAGTACTTC
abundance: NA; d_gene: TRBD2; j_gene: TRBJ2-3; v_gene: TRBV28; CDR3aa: CASSLWASGASTDTQYF; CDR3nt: TGTGCCAGCAGTTTATGGGCTAGCGGGGCTAGCACAGATACGCAGTATTTT
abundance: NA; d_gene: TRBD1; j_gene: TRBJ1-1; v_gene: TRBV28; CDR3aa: CASSLERETGHTGEAFF; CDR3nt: TGTGCCAGCAGTTTAGAGAGGGAGACAGGGCATACGGGGGAAGCTTTCTTT
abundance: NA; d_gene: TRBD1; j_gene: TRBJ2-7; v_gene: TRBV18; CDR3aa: CASSPPTGNEQYF; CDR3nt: TGTGCCAGCTCACCACCGACAGGGAACGAGCAGTACTTC
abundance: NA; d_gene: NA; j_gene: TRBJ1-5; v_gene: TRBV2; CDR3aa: CASRNSYQPQHF; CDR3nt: TGTGCCAGCAGGAACAGTTATCAGCCCCAGCATTTT
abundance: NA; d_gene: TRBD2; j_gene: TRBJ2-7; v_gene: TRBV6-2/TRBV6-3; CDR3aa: CASSSLSGSPYEQYF; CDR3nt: TGTGCCAGCAGTTCCCTTAGCGGGAGCCCCTACGAGCAGTACTTC
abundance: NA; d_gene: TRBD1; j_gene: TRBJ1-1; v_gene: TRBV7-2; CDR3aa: CASSGKTGFGLRAFF; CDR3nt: TGTGCCAGCAGCGGAAAGACAGGGTTTGGTTTAAGAGCTTTCTTT
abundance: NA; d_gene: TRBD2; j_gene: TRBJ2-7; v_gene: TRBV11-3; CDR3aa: CASRPGGSSYEQYF; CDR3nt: TGTGCCAGCCGCCCCGGGGGGAGCTCCTACGAGCAGTACTTC
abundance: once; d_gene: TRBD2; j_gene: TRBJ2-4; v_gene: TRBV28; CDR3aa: CASSRGAGGTKNIQYF; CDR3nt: TGTGCCAGCAGTCGCGGAGCGGGGGGTACCAAAAACATTCAGTACTTC
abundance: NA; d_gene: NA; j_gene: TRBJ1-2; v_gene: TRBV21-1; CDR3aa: CASSPRTGYGYTF; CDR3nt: TGTGCCAGCAGCCCCCGGACAGGCTATGGCTACACCTTC
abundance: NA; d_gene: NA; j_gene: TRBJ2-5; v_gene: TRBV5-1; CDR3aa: CASRNPATGETQYF; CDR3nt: TGCGCCAGCAGGAACCCAGCCACAGGGGAGACCCAGTACTTC
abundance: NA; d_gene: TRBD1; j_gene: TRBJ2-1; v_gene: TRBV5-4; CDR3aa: CASSIGQGFNEQFF; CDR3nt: TGTGCCAGCAGCATAGGACAGGGGTTCAATGAGCAGTTCTTC
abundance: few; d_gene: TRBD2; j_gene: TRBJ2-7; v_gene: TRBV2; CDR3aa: CASSTSGGWVGEQYF; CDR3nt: TGTGCCAGCAGTACTAGCGGGGGATGGGTTGGCGAGCAGTACTTC
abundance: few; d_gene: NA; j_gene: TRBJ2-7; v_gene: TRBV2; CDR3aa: CASSVAGQLYEQYF; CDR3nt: TGTGCCAGCAGTGTAGCGGGACAGCTCTACGAGCAGTACTTC
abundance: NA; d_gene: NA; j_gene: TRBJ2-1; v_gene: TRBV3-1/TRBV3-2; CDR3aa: CASSRFRGNWGEQFF; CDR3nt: TGTGCCAGCAGCAGATTTCGGGGGAACTGGGGTGAGCAGTTCTTC
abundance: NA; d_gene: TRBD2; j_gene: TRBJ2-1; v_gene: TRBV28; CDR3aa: CASSLPSGRASSYNEQFF; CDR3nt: TGTGCCAGCAGTTTACCTAGCGGGAGGGCGAGCTCCTACAATGAGCAGTTCTTC
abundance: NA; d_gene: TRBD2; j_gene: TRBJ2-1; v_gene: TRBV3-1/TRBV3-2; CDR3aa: CASSPSGGIDEQFF; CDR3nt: TGTGCCAGCAGCCCATCGGGGGGGATCGATGAGCAGTTCTTC
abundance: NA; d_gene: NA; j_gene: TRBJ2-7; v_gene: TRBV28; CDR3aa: CASSPWTDRGSYEQYF; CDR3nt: TGTGCCAGCAGTCCCTGGACAGATAGAGGCTCCTACGAGCAGTACTTC
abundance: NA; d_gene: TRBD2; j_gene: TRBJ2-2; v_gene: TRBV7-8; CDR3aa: CASSRLAPGELFF; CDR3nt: TGTGCCAGCAGTCGACTAGCTCCCGGGGAGCTGTTTTTT
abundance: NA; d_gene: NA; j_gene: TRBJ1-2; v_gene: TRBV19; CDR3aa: CASSTEGGNYGYTF; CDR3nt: TGTGCCAGTAGTACAGAGGGAGGTAACTATGGCTACACCTTC
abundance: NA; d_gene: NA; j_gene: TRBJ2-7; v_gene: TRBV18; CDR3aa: CASSRGQGSSSYEQYF; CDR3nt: TGTGCCAGCTCACGAGGCCAGGGGTCGAGCTCCTACGAGCAGTACTTC
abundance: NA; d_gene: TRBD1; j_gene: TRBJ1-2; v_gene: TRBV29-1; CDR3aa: CSVPGTGGYGYTF; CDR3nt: TGCAGCGTCCCCGGGACAGGGGGCTATGGCTACACCTTC
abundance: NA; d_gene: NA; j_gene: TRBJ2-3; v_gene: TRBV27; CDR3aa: CASSSQIISTDTQYF; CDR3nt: TGTGCCAGCAGTTCCCAGATCATTAGCACAGATACGCAGTATTTT
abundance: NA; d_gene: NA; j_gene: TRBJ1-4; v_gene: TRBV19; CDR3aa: CASSIVVGAANEKLFF; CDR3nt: TGTGCCAGTAGTATAGTGGTAGGGGCGGCTAATGAAAAACTGTTTTTT